This entry lists 32 T cell receptor beta chains sequenced from one sample in a study of T cell responses to AZD1222 COVID-19 vaccine. Assay used: immunoSEQ multiplex PCR; TCRdb lists only in-frame clones, some missing. The sample lists roughly 150,000 clones; more than 85% were seen once. Sequencing used peripheral blood, obtained on day 0 of AZD1222 vaccination. The source of these receptors is an adult in good health.

The chain couples TRBV27 to TRBJ2-2; D uncertain. From germline, CDR1 is MNHEY and CDR2 SMNVEV (reference sequence). Trimming took 6 bases from V and 8 from J, leaving 19 bases between them. The CDR3 runs to 15 residues. The CDR3 DNA follows: TGTGCCAGCAGCCGATCGACCTCTCTCTGGGGGGAGCTGTTTTTT. Its translation is CASSRSTSLWGELFF.

The chain carries TRBV24-1 and TRBJ1-1, with D perhaps TRBD1 (5 bases). The CDR3 contains 15 residues. Trimming left V 4 bases short and J 0 bases short, with 11 bases between. Germline V CDR1 and CDR2: KGHDR, SFDVKD. CDR3 loop: CATSDSREMNTEAFF. The DNA for the CDR3 is TGTGCCACCAGTGACTCCAGGGAGATGAACACTGAAGCTTTCTTT.

The chain employs TRBV7-5 and TRBJ2-7; no DNA check was done on the table's D call, TRBD2. TRBV7-5 is a pseudogene locus. The CDR3 is 15 amino acids. The CDR3 coding sequence is TGTGTCAGAAGCCGAGCGGATTACTTAACCTACGAGCAGTACTTC. Its translation: CVRSRADYLTYEQYF.

This chain uses TRBV7-6 with TRBJ2-3; 10 positions match TRBD2. V shed 4 bases and J 6 bases; nucleotides not matched to a gene: 7. The CDR3 has 15 amino acids. Germline CDR1 reads SGHVS; CDR2 reads FNYEAQ. The CDR3 coding sequence is TGTGCCAGCAGCTCTCCAGCGGGAGGGGACGATACGCAGTATTTT. Amino acid sequence: CASSSPAGGDDTQYF.

This clone came up once. This chain uses TRBV19 with TRBJ2-2; D remains unclear. The V end was cut by 10 bases, the J end by 5 bases, with 11 bases between. The V gene's germline CDR1 is LNHDA and CDR2 SQIVND (reference sequence). This CDR3 is built from 12 residues. CDR3 nucleotide sequence: TGTGCCACCGAAGTGGGGACCGGGGAGCTGTTTTTT. Its translation: CATEVGTGELFF.

The chain recombines TRBV10-1 with TRBJ1-1; D call uncertain. This CDR3 comprises 13 residues. V lost 2 bases and J 1 base, leaving 5 bases between the germline ends. Germline CDR1 is WNHNN and CDR2 is SYGVQD (reference sequence). The CDR3 DNA sequence: TGCGCCAGCAGTGAGCAGGAGAACACTGAAGCTTTCTTT. The encoded protein is CASSEQENTEAFF.

This rearrangement joins TRBV5-1 to TRBJ1-2; D is unclear. CDR1 and CDR2 from the germline V gene are SGHRS and YFSETQ. V dropped 3 bases and J dropped 0 bases, with 18 bases sitting between them. The CDR3 is 17 amino acids. Here the CDR3 DNA reads TGCGCCAGCAGCTCCGGGGTGAGGTGGATTGCTAACTATGGCTACACCTTC. It translates to CASSSGVRWIANYGYTF.

This clone was seen only a few times. V usage is TRBV9 and J usage is TRBJ2-7; 11 bases agree with TRBD2. The CDR3 covers 15 residues. From germline, CDR1 is SGDLS and CDR2 YYNGEE. J lost 6 bases, V lost 5 bases, and 10 bases had no gene match. CDR3 bases: TGTGCCAGCAGTGGGACTAGCGGTGCCTTTGGCGAGCAGTACTTC. Protein: CASSGTSGAFGEQYF.

The chain joins TRBV5-1 to TRBJ2-1; 9 nucleotides align to TRBD2. The germline gives CDR1 SGHRS, CDR2 YFSETQ. This CDR3 has 14 amino acids. V was pared by 4 bases and J by 7 bases, with 6 bases of the junction left unmatched. This CDR3 reads CASSRLAERNEQFF. The CDR3 DNA reads TGCGCCAGCAGCCGACTAGCGGAGAGGAATGAGCAGTTCTTC.

This clone has only one observation. This chain uses TRBV19 with TRBJ1-6, with 10 nucleotides matching TRBD1. In germline, CDR1 is LNHDA, CDR2 SQIVND (reference sequence). The CDR3 is 19 amino acids. Unmatched junction bases numbered 13, after V lost 8 bases and J lost 0 bases. CDR3 amino acids: CASSPSGTGASSYNSPLHF. For the CDR3, the DNA is TGTGCCAGTTCTCCTTCCGGGACAGGGGCTAGCTCCTATAATTCACCCCTCCACTTT.

The chain carries TRBV29-1 and TRBJ1-3; unclear D gene. CDR3 length: 15 amino acids. The germline gives CDR1 SQVTM, CDR2 ANQGSEA. V gave up 4 bases and J gave up 0 bases, with 13 bases separating them. CDR3: CSVALVSSSGNTIYF. CDR3 nucleotides: TGCAGCGTTGCGCTCGTGTCCAGCTCTGGAAACACCATATATTTT.

The rearrangement links TRBV14 to TRBJ2-3; 8 bases align to TRBD1. This CDR3 contains 15 residues. From germline, CDR1 is SGHDN and CDR2 FVKESK. J gave up 0 bases and V 1 base, and 0 bases lay outside the gene matches. CDR3 in DNA: TGTGCCAGCAGCCAAGGGGACAGGAGCACAGATACGCAGTATTTT. Translated, it gives CASSQGDRSTDTQYF.

Only one count was recorded for this clone. The chain recombines TRBV30 with TRBJ1-4; D is unclear. V dropped 0 bases and J dropped 4 bases, with 15 bases sitting between them. Looked up from germline, CDR1 is GTSNPN and CDR2 is SVGIG (reference sequence). There are 16 residues in the CDR3. The CDR3 sequence is CAWSVRPGRRNEKLFF. Written as DNA, the CDR3 is TGTGCCTGGAGTGTACGTCCCGGACGGCGTAATGAAAAACTGTTTTTT.

The rearrangement uses TRBV27 and TRBJ2-1; 8 bases are shared with TRBD2. This CDR3 is built from 15 residues. CDR1 MNHEY and CDR2 SMNVEV come from the germline V gene (reference sequence). V shed 6 bases, J shed 7 bases, and the junction held 11 bases outside the gene matches. DNA of the CDR3: TGTGCCAGCAGGAGGACTAGCCGCCTACCTAATGAGCAGTTCTTC. Translated, it gives CASRRTSRLPNEQFF.

The J gene is TRBJ1-1, the V gene TRBV7-2; 11 nucleotides agree with TRBD1. J lost 5 bases, V lost 4 bases, and 9 bases had no gene match. There are 16 residues in the CDR3. Germline V gene data show CDR1 as SGHTA and CDR2 as FQGNSA. The CDR3 spells CASSWAGTGGGTEAFF. CDR3 bases: TGTGCCAGCAGCTGGGCCGGGACAGGGGGTGGGACTGAAGCTTTCTTT.

This rearrangement joins TRBV12-3 or TRBV12-4 to TRBJ1-4; no reliable D call. The CDR3 totals 13 residues. V lost 3 bases, J lost 8 bases, and 10 bases lay in between. The CDR3 loop reads CASSFSGVEKLFF. In DNA form, the CDR3 reads TGTGCCAGCAGTTTTTCAGGTGTGGAAAAACTGTTTTTT.

The gene calls are TRBV6-6 and TRBJ2-1; maybe TRBD2 (6 bases). The CDR3 consists of 17 residues. Germline assignment: CDR1 MNHNY and CDR2 SVGAGI (reference sequence). V lost 5 bases to trimming and J lost 4 bases, with 21 bases between them. DNA for the CDR3: TGTGCCAGCAGTCACCGCTCGGAGGGAAGAAATTACAATGAGCAGTTCTTC. This gives the protein CASSHRSEGRNYNEQFF.

The genes are TRBV5-4 and TRBJ1-6, with D possibly TRBD1 on 6 matching bases. Looked up from germline, CDR1 is SGHNT and CDR2 is YYREEE (reference sequence). CDR3 length: 16 amino acids. Trimming shortened V by 3 bases and J by 10 bases, and 20 bases separated the two germline ends. CDR3 protein: CASSSLGGAGYSPLHF. For the CDR3, the DNA is TGTGCCAGCAGCTCCCTCGGGGGGGCGGGTTACTCACCCCTCCACTTT. The full variable domain, rest sourced from reference TRBV5-4 and TRBJ1-6, is ETGVTQSPTHLIKTRGQQVTLRCSSQSGHNTVSWYQQALGQGPQFIFQYYREEENGRGNFPPRFSGLQFPNYSSELNVNALELDDSALYLCASSSLGGAGYSPLHFGNGTRLTVT.

The chain links TRBV3-1 (or the pseudogene TRBV3-2) to TRBJ2-1, with TRBD2 matching 8 bases. V shed 0 bases, J shed 5 bases, and the junction held 9 bases outside the gene matches. Per the germline V gene, CDR1 is LGHDT and CDR2 is YNNKEL (reference sequence). The CDR3 covers 17 residues. CDR3 in amino acids: CASSQEPTSGKDNEQFF. CDR3 in DNA: TGTGCCAGCAGCCAAGAACCCACTAGCGGAAAAGACAATGAGCAGTTCTTC.

V is TRBV18 and J is TRBJ1-5, with no clear D. This CDR3 contains 16 residues. CDR1 is KGHSH and CDR2 is LQKENI in the germline V gene. V was trimmed by 4 bases and J by 1 base, leaving 14 bases between them. CDR3 coding DNA: TGTGCCAGCTCACTCGGCCCCCCCCGGAGCAATCAGCCCCAGCATTTT. It is translated as CASSLGPPRSNQPQHF. The entire variable domain, with the rest obtained from reference TRBV18 and TRBJ1-5, is as follows: NAGVMQNPRHLVRRRGQEARLRCSPMKGHSHVYWYRQLPEEGLKFMVYLQKENIIDESGMPKERFSAEFPKEGPSILRIQQVVRGDSAAYFCASSLGPPRSNQPQHFGDGTRLSIL.

The CDR3, as DNA: TGTGCCTGGAATCGGGTTACCGGGAGTTCACCCCTCCACTTT. Encoded protein: CAWNRVTGSSPLHF. V and J are TRBV30 and TRBJ1-6; D remains unclear. The germline CDR1 and CDR2 sequences are GTSNPN and SVGIG (reference sequence). The CDR3 sequence is 14 residues long. The ends were cut back, 4 bases at V and 9 bases at J, with 16 bases in the middle.

The chain uses TRBV6-1 and TRBJ1-5, with D perhaps matching TRBD1 (6 bases). The CDR3 is made up of 16 amino acids. V lost 4 bases to trimming and J lost 4 bases, with 17 bases between them. Germline V gives CDR1 MNHNS, CDR2 SASEGT. The CDR3 here is CASSAHSGGGNQPQHF. The CDR3, as DNA: TGTGCCAGCAGTGCCCATTCTGGGGGCGGGAATCAGCCCCAGCATTTT.

This chain joins TRBV3-1 (or the pseudogene TRBV3-2) and TRBJ1-1; D is uncertain. Trimming removed 5 bases at V and 3 bases at J, with 16 bases between. Germline-derived CDR1 and CDR2 are LGHDT and YNNKEL (reference sequence). CDR3 length equals 15 residues. The CDR3 sequence is CASSGASGLYTEAFF. The DNA of the CDR3 is TGTGCCAGCAGCGGCGCTTCAGGTCTCTACACTGAAGCTTTCTTT.

The chain recombines TRBV10-2 with TRBJ2-7; 8 bases are shared with TRBD2. Germline-derived CDR1 and CDR2 are WSHSY and SAAADI. V trimming: 6 bases; J trimming: 3 bases; junction bases outside the gene matches: 13. This CDR3 comprises 16 residues. The CDR3 sequence: CASRRTSSGIGYEQYF. CDR3 sequence (DNA): TGCGCCAGCAGGAGAACGAGTAGCGGGATTGGCTACGAGCAGTACTTC.

The chain carries TRBV11-2 and TRBJ2-4, with TRBD1 matching over 7 bases. The CDR3 consists of 12 residues. V trimming: 8 bases; J trimming: 6 bases; junction bases outside the gene matches: 4. Germline-derived CDR1 and CDR2 are SGHAT and FQNNGV. The CDR3 DNA reads as TGTGCCAGCGGGGGACAGACAAACATTCAGTACTTC. Encoded protein: CASGGQTNIQYF.

This rearrangement joins TRBV30 to TRBJ2-3, with D perhaps given as TRBD1 or TRBD2 (5 bases each). Germline loops: CDR1 GTSNPN, CDR2 SVGIG (reference sequence). The V end lost 2 bases, the J end lost 2 bases, and 14 bases lay between the germline ends. The CDR3 totals 15 residues. CDR3 residues: CAWSKGQGATDTQYF. CDR3 sequence (DNA): TGTGCCTGGAGTAAGGGGCAGGGAGCCACAGATACGCAGTATTTT.

The chain couples TRBV3-1 (or the pseudogene TRBV3-2) to TRBJ1-1; a possible D gene is TRBD1 (5 bases). Germline assignment: CDR1 LGHDT and CDR2 YNNKEL (reference sequence). The CDR3 runs to 15 residues. The germline V and J ends were trimmed by 2 bases and 0 bases, with 10 bases remaining between them. In DNA form, the CDR3 reads TGTGCCAGCAGCCAATGGGCGGACATGAACACTGAAGCTTTCTTT. Translated: CASSQWADMNTEAFF.

This sequence joins TRBV5-6 and TRBJ2-7; D not certain. This CDR3 is 13 amino acids long. Germline CDR1 reads SGHDT; CDR2 reads YYEEEE. V was pared by 0 bases and J by 3 bases, with 7 bases between. DNA for the CDR3: TGTGCCAGCAGCTTGGGCAGAAACTACGAGCAGTACTTC. Amino acids: CASSLGRNYEQYF.

CDR3 bases: TGTGCCAGTAGAGTAGCGCATAGCTCCTACAATGAGCAGTTCTTC. This encodes CASRVAHSSYNEQFF. The genes are TRBV19 and TRBJ2-1, with a possible D match to TRBD2 (5 bases). The CDR3 length is 15 residues. V was trimmed by 6 bases and J by 0 bases, leaving 12 bases between them. Germline V gene data show CDR1 as LNHDA and CDR2 as SQIVND (reference sequence).

The rearrangement links TRBV6-5 to TRBJ1-4; no clear D gene. Germline CDR1 reads MNHEY; CDR2 reads SVGAGI. Between the trimmed V and J ends, which lost 5 bases and 3 bases, there was a span of 7 bases. The CDR3 contains 13 residues. CDR3 bases: TGTGCCAGCAGTAGTTGGGCTAATGAAAAACTGTTTTTT. As protein: CASSSWANEKLFF.

This clone was seen only once. The chain links TRBV7-6 to TRBJ2-7; 11 bases align to TRBD2. The germline CDR1 and CDR2 sequences are SGHVS and FNYEAQ. The CDR3 has 16 residues. Trimming took 6 bases from V and 3 from J; bases not matched to a gene: 10. CDR3 amino acids: CASSLRGGLADYEQYF. CDR3 sequence (DNA): TGTGCCAGCAGTTTAAGGGGGGGACTAGCGGACTACGAGCAGTACTTC.

The J gene is TRBJ1-1, the V gene TRBV19; D is undetermined. CDR3 length: 15 amino acids. Per germline, CDR1 LNHDA and CDR2 SQIVND (reference sequence). Trimming took 6 bases from V and 1 from J, leaving 15 bases between them. Written as DNA, the CDR3 is TGTGCCAGTAGCCCTCGGGGAATCCGGAACACTGAAGCTTTCTTT. This gives the protein CASSPRGIRNTEAFF.